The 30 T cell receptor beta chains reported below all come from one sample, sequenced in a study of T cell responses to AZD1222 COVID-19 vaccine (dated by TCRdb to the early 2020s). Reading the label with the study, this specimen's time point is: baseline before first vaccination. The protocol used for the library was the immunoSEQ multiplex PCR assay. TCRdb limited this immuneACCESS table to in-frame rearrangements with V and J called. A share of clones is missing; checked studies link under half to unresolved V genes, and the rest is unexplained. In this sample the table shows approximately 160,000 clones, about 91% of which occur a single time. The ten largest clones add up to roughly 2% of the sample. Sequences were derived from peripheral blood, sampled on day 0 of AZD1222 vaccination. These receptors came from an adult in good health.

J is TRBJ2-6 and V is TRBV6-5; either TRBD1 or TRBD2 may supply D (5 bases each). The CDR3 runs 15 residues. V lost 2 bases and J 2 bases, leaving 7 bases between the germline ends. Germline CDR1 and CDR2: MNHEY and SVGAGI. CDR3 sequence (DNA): TGTGCCAGCAGTTACGGGGGAACTGGGGCCAACGTCCTGACTTTC. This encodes CASSYGGTGANVLTF.

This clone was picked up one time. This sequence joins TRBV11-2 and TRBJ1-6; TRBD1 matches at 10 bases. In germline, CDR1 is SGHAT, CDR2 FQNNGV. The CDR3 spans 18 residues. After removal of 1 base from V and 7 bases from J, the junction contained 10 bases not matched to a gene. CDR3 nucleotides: TGTGCCAGCAGCTTAGCCGCGGGACAGGGGTCAAACAATTCACCCCTCCACTTT. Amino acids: CASSLAAGQGSNNSPLHF.

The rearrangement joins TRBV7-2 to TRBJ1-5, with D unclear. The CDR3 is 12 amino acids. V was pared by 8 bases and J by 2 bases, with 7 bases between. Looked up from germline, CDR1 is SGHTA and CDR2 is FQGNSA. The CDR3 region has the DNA TGTGCCAGCGGCCCCCGCAATCAGCCCCAGCATTTT. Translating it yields CASGPRNQPQHF.

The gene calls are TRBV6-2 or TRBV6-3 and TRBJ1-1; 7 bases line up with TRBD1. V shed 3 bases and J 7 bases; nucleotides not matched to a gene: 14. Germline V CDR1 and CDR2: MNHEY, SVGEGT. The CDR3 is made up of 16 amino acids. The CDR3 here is CASSYQTGTDTFEAFF. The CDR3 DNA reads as TGTGCCAGCAGTTATCAGACCGGGACAGATACTTTTGAAGCTTTCTTT.

The chain's CDR3 is CASSSGWGRGGTEAFF. DNA for the CDR3: TGCGCCAGCAGCTCCGGTTGGGGTAGAGGAGGCACTGAAGCTTTCTTT. V is TRBV5-1 and J is TRBJ1-1; D is unresolved. CDR3 size: 16 residues. The germline CDR1 and CDR2 sequences are SGHRS and YFSETQ. Trimming removed 3 bases from V and 4 bases from J, with 19 bases in between.

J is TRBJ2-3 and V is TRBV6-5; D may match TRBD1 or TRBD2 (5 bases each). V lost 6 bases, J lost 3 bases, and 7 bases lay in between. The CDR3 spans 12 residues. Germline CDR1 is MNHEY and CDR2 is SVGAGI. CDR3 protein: CASRRGTDTQYF. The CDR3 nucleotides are TGTGCCAGCAGGAGGGGTACAGATACGCAGTATTTT.

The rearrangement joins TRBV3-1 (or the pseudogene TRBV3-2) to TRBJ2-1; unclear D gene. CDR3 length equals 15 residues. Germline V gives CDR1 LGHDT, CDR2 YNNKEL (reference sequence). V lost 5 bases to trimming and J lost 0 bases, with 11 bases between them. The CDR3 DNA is TGTGCCAGCAGCAGCCACCGTAGCTCCTACAATGAGCAGTTCTTC. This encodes CASSSHRSSYNEQFF.

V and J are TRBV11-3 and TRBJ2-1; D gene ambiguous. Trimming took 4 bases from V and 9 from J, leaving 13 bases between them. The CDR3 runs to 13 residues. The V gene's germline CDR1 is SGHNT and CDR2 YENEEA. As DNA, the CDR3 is TGTGCCAGCAGCTATACAAACTCTCGTGAGCAGTTCTTC. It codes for CASSYTNSREQFF.

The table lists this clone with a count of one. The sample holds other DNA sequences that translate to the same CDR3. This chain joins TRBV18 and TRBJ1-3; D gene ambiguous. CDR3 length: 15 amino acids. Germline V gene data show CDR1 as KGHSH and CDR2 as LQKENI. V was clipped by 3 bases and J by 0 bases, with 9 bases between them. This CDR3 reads CASSPGGSSGNTIYF. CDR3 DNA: TGTGCCAGCTCACCGGGAGGTAGCTCTGGAAACACCATATATTTT.

CDR3 in amino acids: CASRVSSGNTIYF. CDR3 coding DNA: TGTGCCAGCAGGGTTAGCTCTGGAAACACCATATATTTT. The V call is TRBV6-5, the J call TRBJ1-3; D unclear. Germline V gives CDR1 MNHEY, CDR2 SVGAGI. Trimming took 6 bases from V and 0 from J, leaving 6 bases between them. CDR3 length: 13 residues.

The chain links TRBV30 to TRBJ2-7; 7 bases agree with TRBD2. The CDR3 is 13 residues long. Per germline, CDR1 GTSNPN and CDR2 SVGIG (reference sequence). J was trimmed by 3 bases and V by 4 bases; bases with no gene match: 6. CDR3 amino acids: CAWTGRELYEQYF. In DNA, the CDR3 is TGTGCCTGGACAGGGAGGGAGCTCTACGAGCAGTACTTC.

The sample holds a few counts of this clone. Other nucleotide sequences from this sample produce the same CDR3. This chain's CDR3 is CASSLALNQPQHF. The CDR3 DNA is TGTGCCAGCAGCTTAGCCCTAAATCAGCCCCAGCATTTT. The gene calls are TRBV7-9 and TRBJ1-5; no clear D. CDR3 length equals 13 residues. The germline V gene has CDR1 SEHNR and CDR2 FQNEAQ (reference sequence). Between the trimmed V and J ends, which lost 0 bases and 4 bases, there was a span of 4 bases.

CDR3 sequence: CASRPTGVLGNTIYF. DNA of the CDR3: TGTGCCAGCAGACCAACAGGGGTCCTCGGAAACACCATATATTTT. The rearrangement links TRBV6-5 to TRBJ1-3; 7 positions agree with TRBD1. From germline, CDR1 is MNHEY and CDR2 SVGAGI. CDR3 length: 15 amino acids. V lost 6 bases and J lost 4; bases outside the gene matches: 9.

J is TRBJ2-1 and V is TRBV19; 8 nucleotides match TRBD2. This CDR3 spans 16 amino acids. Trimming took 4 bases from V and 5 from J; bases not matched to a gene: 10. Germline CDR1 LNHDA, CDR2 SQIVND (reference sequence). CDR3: CASSTPGSGRDNEQFF. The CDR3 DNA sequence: TGTGCCAGTAGTACCCCGGGGAGCGGGAGAGACAATGAGCAGTTCTTC.

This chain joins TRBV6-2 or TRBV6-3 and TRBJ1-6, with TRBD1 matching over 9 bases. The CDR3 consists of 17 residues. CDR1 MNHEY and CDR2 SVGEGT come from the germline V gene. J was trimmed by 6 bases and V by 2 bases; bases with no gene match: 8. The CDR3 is CASSYVTGGAGNSPLHF. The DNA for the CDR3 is TGTGCCAGCAGTTACGTTACAGGGGGCGCCGGTAATTCACCCCTCCACTTT.

This CDR3 is CASSLGWPTYEQYF. The CDR3, as DNA: TGTGCCAGCAGTTTAGGGTGGCCGACTTACGAGCAGTACTTC. V and J are TRBV28 and TRBJ2-7; D ambiguous. This CDR3 has 14 amino acids. Germline lookup yields CDR1 MDHEN and CDR2 SYDVKM. The germline V and J ends were trimmed by 2 bases and 4 bases, with 12 bases remaining between them.

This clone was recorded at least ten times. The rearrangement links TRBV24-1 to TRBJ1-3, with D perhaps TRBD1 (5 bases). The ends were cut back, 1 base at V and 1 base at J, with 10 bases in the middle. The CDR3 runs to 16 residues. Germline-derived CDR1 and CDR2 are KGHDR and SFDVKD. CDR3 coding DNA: TGTGCCACCAGTGATTTTAAGACAGAGTCTGGAAACACCATATATTTT. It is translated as CATSDFKTESGNTIYF.

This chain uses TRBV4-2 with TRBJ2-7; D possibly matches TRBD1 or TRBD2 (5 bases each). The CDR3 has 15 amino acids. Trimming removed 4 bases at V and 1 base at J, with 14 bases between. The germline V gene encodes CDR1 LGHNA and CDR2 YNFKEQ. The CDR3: CASSLGTGISYEQYF. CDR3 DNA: TGTGCCAGCAGCCTTGGGACGGGAATTTCCTACGAGCAGTACTTC.

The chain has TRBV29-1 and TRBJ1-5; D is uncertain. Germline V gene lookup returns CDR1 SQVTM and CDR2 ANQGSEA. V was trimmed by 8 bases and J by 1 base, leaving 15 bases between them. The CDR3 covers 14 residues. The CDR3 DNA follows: TGCAGCCTAGATGGGATCCAAAGCAATCAGCCCCAGCATTTT. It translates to CSLDGIQSNQPQHF. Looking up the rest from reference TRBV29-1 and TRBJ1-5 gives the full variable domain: SAVISQKPSRDICQRGTSLTIQCQVDSQVTMMFWYRQQPGQSLTLIATANQGSEATYESGFVIDKFPISRPNLTFSTLTVSNMSPEDSSIYLCSLDGIQSNQPQHFGDGTRLSIL.

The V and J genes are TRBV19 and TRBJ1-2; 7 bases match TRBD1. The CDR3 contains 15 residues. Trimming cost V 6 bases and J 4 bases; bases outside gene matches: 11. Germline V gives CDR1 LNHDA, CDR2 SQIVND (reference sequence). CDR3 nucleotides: TGTGCCAGTAGCCCCCCCCCGGACAGGATCTATGGCTACACCTTC. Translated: CASSPPPDRIYGYTF.

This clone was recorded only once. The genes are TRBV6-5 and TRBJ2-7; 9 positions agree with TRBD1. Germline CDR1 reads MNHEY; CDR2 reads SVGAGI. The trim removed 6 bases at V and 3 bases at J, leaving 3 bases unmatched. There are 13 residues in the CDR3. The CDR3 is CASSRDRVYEQYF. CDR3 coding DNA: TGTGCCAGCAGCCGGGACAGGGTCTACGAGCAGTACTTC.

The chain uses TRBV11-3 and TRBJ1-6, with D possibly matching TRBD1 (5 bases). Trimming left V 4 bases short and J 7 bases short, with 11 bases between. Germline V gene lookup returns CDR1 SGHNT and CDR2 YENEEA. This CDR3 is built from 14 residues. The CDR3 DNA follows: TGTGCCAGCAGCTATTCAGGGCACAATTCACCCCTCCACTTT. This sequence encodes CASSYSGHNSPLHF. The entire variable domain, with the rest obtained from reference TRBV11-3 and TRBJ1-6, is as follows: EAGVVQSPRYKIIEKKQPVAFWCNPISGHNTLYWYLQNLGQGPELLIRYENEEAVDDSQLPKDRFSAERLKGVDSTLKIQPAELGDSAVYLCASSYSGHNSPLHFGNGTRLTVT.

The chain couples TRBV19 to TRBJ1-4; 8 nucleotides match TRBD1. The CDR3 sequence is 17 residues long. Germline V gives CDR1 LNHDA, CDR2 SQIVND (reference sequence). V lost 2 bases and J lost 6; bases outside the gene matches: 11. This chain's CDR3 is CASSINGAGGIDEKLFF. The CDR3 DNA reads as TGTGCCAGTAGTATAAACGGGGCAGGGGGCATCGATGAAAAACTGTTTTTT.

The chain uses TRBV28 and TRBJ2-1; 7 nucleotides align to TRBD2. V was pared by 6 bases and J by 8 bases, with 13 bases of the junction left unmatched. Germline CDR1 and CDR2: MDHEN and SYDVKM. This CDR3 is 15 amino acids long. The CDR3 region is CASSVGLPPGDEQFF. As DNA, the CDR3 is TGTGCCAGCAGCGTGGGACTACCACCCGGGGATGAGCAGTTCTTC.

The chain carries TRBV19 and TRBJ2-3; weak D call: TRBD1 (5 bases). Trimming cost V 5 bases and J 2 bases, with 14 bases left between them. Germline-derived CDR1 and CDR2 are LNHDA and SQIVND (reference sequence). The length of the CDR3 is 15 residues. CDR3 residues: CASSYRPHDTDTQYF. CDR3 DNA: TGTGCCAGTAGTTACAGGCCCCATGACACAGATACGCAGTATTTT.

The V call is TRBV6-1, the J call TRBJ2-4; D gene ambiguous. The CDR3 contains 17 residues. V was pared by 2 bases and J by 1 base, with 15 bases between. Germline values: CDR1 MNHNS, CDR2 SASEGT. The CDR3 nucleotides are TGTGCCAGCAGTGAAAGTGTAGGCTTAGGGGCCAAAAACATTCAGTACTTC. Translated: CASSESVGLGAKNIQYF.

DNA for the CDR3: TGTGCCAGCAGCTTGGCTGGGGGCACTTTGAACACTGAAGCTTTCTTT. Encoded protein: CASSLAGGTLNTEAFF. The chain combines TRBV5-4 with TRBJ1-1; a weak D match, TRBD1 (6 bases). Germline-derived CDR1 and CDR2 are SGHNT and YYREEE (reference sequence). This CDR3 has 16 residues. V lost 0 bases to trimming and J lost 0 bases, with 12 bases between them. Full variable domain (rest looked up from reference TRBV5-4 and TRBJ1-1): ETGVTQSPTHLIKTRGQQVTLRCSSQSGHNTVSWYQQALGQGPQFIFQYYREEENGRGNFPPRFSGLQFPNYSSELNVNALELDDSALYLCASSLAGGTLNTEAFFGQGTRLTVV.

CDR3 in amino acids: CSAIRDSEQFF. The CDR3 region has the DNA TGCAGTGCTATCCGGGACTCTGAGCAGTTCTTC. The chain links TRBV20-1 to TRBJ2-1; D may be TRBD2 (6 bases). The V gene's germline CDR1 is DFQATT and CDR2 SNEGSKA (reference sequence). V gave up 4 bases and J gave up 9 bases, with 10 bases separating them. This CDR3 spans 11 amino acids.

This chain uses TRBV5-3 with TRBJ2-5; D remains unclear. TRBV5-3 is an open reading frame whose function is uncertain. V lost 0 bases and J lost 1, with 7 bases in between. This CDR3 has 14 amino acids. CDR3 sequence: CARSLGPPQETQYF. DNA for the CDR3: TGTGCCAGAAGCTTGGGACCGCCCCAAGAGACCCAGTACTTC.

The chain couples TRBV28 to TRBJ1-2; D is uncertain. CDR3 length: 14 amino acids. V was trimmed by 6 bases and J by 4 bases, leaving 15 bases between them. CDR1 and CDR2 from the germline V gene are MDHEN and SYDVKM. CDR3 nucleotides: TGTGCCAGCAGGGTCGGGGTAGTCGGCTATGGCTACACCTTC. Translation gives CASRVGVVGYGYTF.